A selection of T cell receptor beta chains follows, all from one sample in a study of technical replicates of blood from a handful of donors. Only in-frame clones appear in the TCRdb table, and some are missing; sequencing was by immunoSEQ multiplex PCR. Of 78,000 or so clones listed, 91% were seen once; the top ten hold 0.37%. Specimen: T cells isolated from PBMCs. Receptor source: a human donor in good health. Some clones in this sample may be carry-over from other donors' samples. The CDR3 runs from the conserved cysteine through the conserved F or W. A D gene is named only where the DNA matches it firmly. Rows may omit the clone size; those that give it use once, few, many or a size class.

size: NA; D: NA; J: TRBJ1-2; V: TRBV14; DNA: TGTGCCAGCAGCCAAGCTAGTCTGACAGTCCCGGGCACCTTC; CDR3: CASSQASLTVPGTF
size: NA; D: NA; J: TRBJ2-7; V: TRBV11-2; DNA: TGTGCCAGCAGCCTAACCTACGAGCAGTACTTC; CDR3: CASSLTYEQYF
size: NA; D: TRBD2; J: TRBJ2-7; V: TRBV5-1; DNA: TGCGCCAGCAGCCCTACTAGCGGAGACTACGAGCAGTACTTC; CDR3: CASSPTSGDYEQYF
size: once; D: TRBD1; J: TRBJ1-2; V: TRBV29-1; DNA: TGCAGCGCCAGACAGGGTATGGACTATGGCTACACCTTC; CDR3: CSARQGMDYGYTF
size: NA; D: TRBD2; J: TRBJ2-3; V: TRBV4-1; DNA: TGCGCCAGCAGCCATCCGGGACTAAAAGGGGTCAGTACAGATACGCAGTATTTT; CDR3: CASSHPGLKGVSTDTQYF
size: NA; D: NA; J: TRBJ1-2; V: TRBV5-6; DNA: TGTGCCAGCAGCTTGCCGGAGGGCTATGGCTACACCTTC; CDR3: CASSLPEGYGYTF
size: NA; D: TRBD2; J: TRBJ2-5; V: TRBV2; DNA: TGTGCCAGCAGTGAAGAGGTAGCGGGGCAAGAGACCCAGTACTTC; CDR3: CASSEEVAGQETQYF
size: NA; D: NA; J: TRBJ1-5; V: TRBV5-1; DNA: TGCGCCAGCAGCTTGTGGGGGGAGTTGAATCAGCCCCAGCATTTT; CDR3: CASSLWGELNQPQHF
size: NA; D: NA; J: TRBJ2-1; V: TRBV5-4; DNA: TGTGCCAGCAGCTCGGACAGAACCTACAATGAGCAGTTCTTC; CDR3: CASSSDRTYNEQFF
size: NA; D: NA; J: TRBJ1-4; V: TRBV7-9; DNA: TGTGCCAGCAGCTTATCTCGGGACTCTAATGAAAAACTGTTTTTT; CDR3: CASSLSRDSNEKLFF
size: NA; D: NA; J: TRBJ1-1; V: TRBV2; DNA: TGTGCCAGCAGTGTCTACCCGCGGGCAGAAAAAAGGAACACTGAAGCTTTCTTT; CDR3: CASSVYPRAEKRNTEAFF
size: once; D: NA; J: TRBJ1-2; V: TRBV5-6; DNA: TGTGCCAGCAGCTTCACCCATCTAAGGGGGGGGTATGTCTACACCTTC; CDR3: CASSFTHLRGGYVYTF
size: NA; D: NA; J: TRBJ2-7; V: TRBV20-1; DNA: TGCAGTGCTAGAGGTTCTTCGGAGCAGTACTTC; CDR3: CSARGSSEQYF
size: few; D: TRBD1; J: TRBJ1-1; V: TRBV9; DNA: TGTGCCAGCAGCCTAAACCGGGACAGGGGCGTGAACACTGAAGCTTTCTTT; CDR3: CASSLNRDRGVNTEAFF
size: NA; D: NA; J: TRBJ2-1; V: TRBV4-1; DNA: TGCGCCAGCAGCCTTAGCAAGGATGGTGGCCATGAGCAGTTCTTC; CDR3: CASSLSKDGGHEQFF
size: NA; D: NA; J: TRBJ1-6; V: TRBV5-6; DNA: TGTGCCAGCAGCTTGGAAGGGGCTGGATCACCCCTCCACTTT; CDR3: CASSLEGAGSPLHF
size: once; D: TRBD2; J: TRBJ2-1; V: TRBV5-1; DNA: TGCGCCAGCAGCGGCGGGACTAGCGCCTATGAGCAGTTCTTC; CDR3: CASSGGTSAYEQFF
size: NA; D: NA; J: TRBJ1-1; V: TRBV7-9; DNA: TGTGCCAGCAGCTTGGTGGGCAGAGAAGCTTTCTTT; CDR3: CASSLVGREAFF
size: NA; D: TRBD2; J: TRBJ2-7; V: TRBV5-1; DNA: TGCGCCAGCAGCTTGGGCCGGATGCGGGAGGGCTACGAGCAGTACTTC; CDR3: CASSLGRMREGYEQYF
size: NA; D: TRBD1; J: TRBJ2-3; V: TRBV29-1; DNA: TGCAGCGTCAAACGGACAGGGTTGGGGCAAGGGGGAGATACGCAGTATTTT; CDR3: CSVKRTGLGQGGDTQYF
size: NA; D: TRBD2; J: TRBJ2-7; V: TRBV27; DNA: TGTGCCAGCAGTCCCCGGGGGGGCTATGTATACGAGCAGTACTTC; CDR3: CASSPRGGYVYEQYF
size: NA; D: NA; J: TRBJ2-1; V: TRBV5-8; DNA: TGTGCCAGCAGCTCATCGGCTAAAGGGGTTGACAATGAGCAGTTCTTC; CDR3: CASSSSAKGVDNEQFF
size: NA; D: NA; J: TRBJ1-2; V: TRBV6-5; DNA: TGTGCCAGCAGTTTAGGGGCTAACTATGGCTACACCTTC; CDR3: CASSLGANYGYTF
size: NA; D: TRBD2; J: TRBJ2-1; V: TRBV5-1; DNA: TGCGCCAGCAGCCCGGGACTAGCGGGAGTAAGGTCCTACAATGAGCAGTTCTTC; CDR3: CASSPGLAGVRSYNEQFF
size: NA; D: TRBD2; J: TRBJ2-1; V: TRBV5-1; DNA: TGCGCCAGCACCCCTAGCGGGGACTCGTTCGACGAGCAGTTCTTC; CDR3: CASTPSGDSFDEQFF
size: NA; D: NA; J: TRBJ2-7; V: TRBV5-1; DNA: TGCGCCAGCAGCCTAGACCGGACGAGCGGCGAGCAGTACTTC; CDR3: CASSLDRTSGEQYF
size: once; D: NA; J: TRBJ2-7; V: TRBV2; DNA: TGCGCCAGCAGCGAGGGTTTGCAGTACTTC; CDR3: CASSEGLQYF
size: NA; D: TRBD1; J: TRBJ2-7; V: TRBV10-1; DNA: TGCGCCAGCAGTGCGGGACAGCAGAGCTCCTACGAGCAGTACTTC; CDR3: CASSAGQQSSYEQYF
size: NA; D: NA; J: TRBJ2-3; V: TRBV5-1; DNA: TGCGCCAGCAGCTTGTCGCCGAGTCTGACAGATACGCAGTATTTT; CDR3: CASSLSPSLTDTQYF
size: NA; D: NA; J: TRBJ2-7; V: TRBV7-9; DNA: TGTGCCAGCAGCTTAGGGGCTTTGGATCGTGACGAGCAGTACTTC; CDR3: CASSLGALDRDEQYF
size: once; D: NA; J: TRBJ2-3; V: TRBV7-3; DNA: TGTGCCAGCAGCCCCTCGGTGGGGGGGGCCGGGACAGATACGCAGTATTTT; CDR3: CASSPSVGGAGTDTQYF
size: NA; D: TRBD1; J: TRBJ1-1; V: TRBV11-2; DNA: TGTGCCAGCAGCCCCGGACAGGCAACTCTGAACACTGAAGCTTTCTTT; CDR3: CASSPGQATLNTEAFF
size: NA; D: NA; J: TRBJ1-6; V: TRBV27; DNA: TGTGCCAGCAGTGCGGGGGGGGTCCACTTT; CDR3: CASSAGGVHF
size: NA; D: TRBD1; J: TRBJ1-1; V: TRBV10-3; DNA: TGTGCCATCAGTGAGTCTGGACAGGCGGTCACTGAAGCTTTCTTT; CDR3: CAISESGQAVTEAFF
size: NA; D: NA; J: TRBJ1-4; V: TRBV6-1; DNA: TGTGCCAGCAGTGAAGCTTTGGGGCTTAATGAAAAACTGTTTTTT; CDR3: CASSEALGLNEKLFF
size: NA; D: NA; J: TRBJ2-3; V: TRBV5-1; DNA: TGCGCCAGCAGCTTAATAGGCACAGATACGCAGTATTTT; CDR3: CASSLIGTDTQYF
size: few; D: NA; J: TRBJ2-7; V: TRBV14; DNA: TGTGCCAGCAGCCGAACAATGACTGGCCGCTACGAGCAGTACTTC; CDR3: CASSRTMTGRYEQYF
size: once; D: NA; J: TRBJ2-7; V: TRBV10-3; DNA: TGTGCCATCAGCGGCAAGGGGGTCTACGAGCAGTACTTC; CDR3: CAISGKGVYEQYF
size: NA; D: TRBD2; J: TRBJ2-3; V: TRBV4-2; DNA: TGTGCCAGCAGCCAAGCCCCGGTGGGTAGCGGGTACGGTGGAACAGATACGCAGTATTTT; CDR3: CASSQAPVGSGYGGTDTQYF
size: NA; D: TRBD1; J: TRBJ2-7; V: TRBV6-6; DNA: TGTGCCAGCAGTTACTCGGGGACAGGGGAAAACGAGCAGTACTTC; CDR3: CASSYSGTGENEQYF
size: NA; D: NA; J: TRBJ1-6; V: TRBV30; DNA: TGTGCCTGGAGTCTCCGTAATAATTCACCCCTCCACTTT; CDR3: CAWSLRNNSPLHF
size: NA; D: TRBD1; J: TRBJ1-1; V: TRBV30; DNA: TGTGCCTGGAGTATGGGGACAGTGAACACTGAAGCTTTCTTT; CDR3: CAWSMGTVNTEAFF
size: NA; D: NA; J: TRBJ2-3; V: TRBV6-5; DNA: TGTGCCAGCCTTGTCCCTAGCACAGATACGCAGTATTTT; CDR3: CASLVPSTDTQYF
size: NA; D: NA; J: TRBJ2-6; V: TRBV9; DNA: TGTGCCAGCAGCGTAGGAATTGGGGGGGCTTGGTCCAACGTCCTGACTTTC; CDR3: CASSVGIGGAWSNVLTF
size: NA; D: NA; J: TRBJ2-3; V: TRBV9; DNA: TGTGCCAGCAGCCCTCGACAAGTCCCCGATACGCAGTATTTT; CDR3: CASSPRQVPDTQYF
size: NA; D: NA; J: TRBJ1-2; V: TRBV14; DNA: TGTGCCAGCAGCCAAGAGGGCAGGCTCTGCACCTTC; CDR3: CASSQEGRLCTF
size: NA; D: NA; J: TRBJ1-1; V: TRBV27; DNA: TGTGCCAGCAGTTTCGGGGGGCGGGAAGCTTTCTTT; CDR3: CASSFGGREAFF